Listed here are 13 T cell receptor beta chains from one sample, sequenced in a study of blood T cells in healthy people across ages. Primers used in a second PCR of roughly 7 to 12 cycles were a sample-barcoded 5' primer and a J-beta primer mix. TCRdb independently ran MiXCR on the 5' RACE reads; one entry per CDR3 protein. The data hold under 850,000 distinct CDR3 sequences, with roughly 34% observed a single time. The material sequenced was blood. Receptor source: a man in his late teens or twenties in good health.

This clonotype was counted ten times or more. The V and J genes are TRBV20-1 and TRBJ2-1, with 8 bases fitting TRBD2. The CDR3 spans 15 residues. Germline lookup yields CDR1 DFQATT and CDR2 SNEGSKA (reference sequence). V was clipped by 3 bases and J by 4 bases; unmatched bases: 8. The CDR3 is CSASRSGGLYNEQFF. The CDR3 nucleotides read TGCAGTGCTAGTCGAAGCGGGGGACTTTACAATGAGCAGTTCTTC.

The V call is TRBV3-1, the J call TRBJ1-6, with 8 bases matching TRBD1. The V and J ends lost 1 base and 7 bases, in that order; junction bases with no gene match: 9. This CDR3 is 17 amino acids long. CDR1 is LGHDT, CDR2 YNNKEL, per germline (reference sequence). The CDR3 reads CASSQALRQGNNSPLHF. Here the CDR3 DNA reads TGTGCCAGCAGCCAAGCCCTTCGACAGGGGAACAATTCACCCCTCCACTTT.

The V gene is TRBV27, the J gene TRBJ2-7, with a possible D match to TRBD1 (5 bases). V was pared by 5 bases and J by 2 bases, with 10 bases between. This CDR3 spans 13 amino acids. CDR1 MNHEY and CDR2 SMNVEV come from the germline V gene (reference sequence). For the CDR3, the DNA is TGTGCCAGCAGTCCCAGGGAAGCCTACGAGCAGTACTTC. It encodes CASSPREAYEQYF.

This clonotype was seen many times. The chain carries TRBV20-1 and TRBJ2-7; TRBD1 agrees at 7 bases. Germline V gene lookup returns CDR1 DFQATT and CDR2 SNEGSKA (reference sequence). The V gene end was trimmed by 6 bases and the J gene end by 5 bases; junction bases not matched to a gene: 13. The CDR3 contains 14 residues. CDR3 sequence: CSAAGETGTHEQYF. CDR3 coding DNA: TGCAGTGCCGCGGGTGAGACAGGGACCCACGAGCAGTACTTC.

The chain couples TRBV5-4 to TRBJ2-7; possibly TRBD1 for D (5 bases). Trimming shortened V by 2 bases and J by 7 bases, and 19 bases separated the two germline ends. The CDR3 is made up of 15 amino acids. Looked up from germline, CDR1 is SGHNT and CDR2 is YYREEE (reference sequence). Written as DNA, the CDR3 is TGTGCCAGCAGCTTAAACCTGGGGCTAGAGTTTGAGCAGTACTTC. This sequence encodes CASSLNLGLEFEQYF.

This clonotype occurred many times. The rearrangement uses TRBV7-2 and TRBJ2-1; 7 bases line up with TRBD2. In germline, CDR1 is SGHTA, CDR2 FQGNSA. The J segment lost 7 bases and the V segment lost 0 bases, leaving 3 bases of the junction unmatched. The CDR3 has 14 residues. CDR3 nucleotide sequence: TGTGCCAGCAGCTTAGCGGGAGGGTGGAATGAGCAGTTCTTC. Translated, it gives CASSLAGGWNEQFF.

Ten or more counts support this clonotype. The rearrangement uses TRBV10-3 and TRBJ1-2; D gene uncertain. CDR1 is ENHRY and CDR2 is SYGVKD in the germline V gene. There are 15 residues in the CDR3. V was pared by 0 bases and J by 1 base, with 9 bases between. CDR3 nucleotide sequence: TGTGCCATCAGTGAGTCCTCACAGAATAACTATGGCTACACCTTC. Amino acids: CAISESSQNNYGYTF.

This clonotype occurred a few times. The chain links TRBV20-1 to TRBJ1-6; the match to TRBD1 covers 10 bases. The CDR3 length is 19 residues. Germline lookup yields CDR1 DFQATT and CDR2 SNEGSKA (reference sequence). Germline trimming cut 0 bases from V and 9 bases from J; bases unmatched to any gene: 17. The CDR3: CSAREPRDRGYKRGSPLHF. The DNA of the CDR3 is TGCAGTGCTAGAGAACCCCGGGACAGGGGATACAAAAGGGGTTCACCCCTCCACTTT.

This clonotype appeared many times. V is TRBV7-2 and J is TRBJ2-3, with D maybe TRBD2 (6 bases). The CDR3 runs to 15 residues. V was pared by 5 bases and J by 3 bases, with 15 bases between. Germline values: CDR1 SGHTA, CDR2 FQGNSA. CDR3 sequence: CASSPWLGGTDTQYF. The CDR3 region has the DNA TGTGCCAGCAGCCCCTGGCTGGGGGGTACAGATACGCAGTATTTT. Full variable domain (missing parts from reference TRBV7-2 and TRBJ2-3): GAGVSQSPSNKVTEKGKDVELRCDPISGHTALYWYRQSLGQGLEFLIYFQGNSAPDKSGLPSDRFSAERTGGSVSTLTIQRTQQEDSAVYLCASSPWLGGTDTQYFGPGTRLTVL.

This chain joins TRBV7-2 and TRBJ1-5, with 7 bases lining up with TRBD1. The CDR3 has 13 amino acids. The germline V gene encodes CDR1 SGHTA and CDR2 FQGNSA. J gave up 6 bases and V 6 bases, and 5 bases lay outside the gene matches. The CDR3 here is CASRRAGGQPQHF. In DNA, the CDR3 is TGTGCCAGCAGGAGGGCAGGGGGTCAGCCCCAGCATTTT.

The gene calls are TRBV20-1 and TRBJ2-7; the match to TRBD2 covers 11 bases. The CDR3 contains 15 residues. Germline V CDR1 and CDR2: DFQATT, SNEGSKA (reference sequence). The junction had 6 bases not matched to a gene; V was cut back by 3 bases and J by 2 bases. CDR3 bases: TGCAGTGCTAGCTTTACTAGCGGGGGAGCCTACGAGCAGTACTTC. This translates into CSASFTSGGAYEQYF.

This clonotype was seen at least ten times. This chain connects TRBV12-3 or TRBV12-4 to TRBJ2-5, with D possibly TRBD1 on 6 matching bases. The CDR3 length is 13 residues. With 7 bases removed from V and 8 bases from J, the gap between germline ends came to 17 bases. The CDR3 DNA is TGTGCCAGCACTACGGACAGTTCTGAAACCCAGTACTTC. Amino acid sequence: CASTTDSSETQYF.

This clonotype has more than one count but fewer than ten. This sequence joins TRBV7-2 and TRBJ2-2, with 15 bases matching TRBD2. Germline CDR1 reads SGHTA; CDR2 reads FQGNSA. The CDR3 runs 19 residues. Trimming removed 4 bases from V and 2 bases from J; junction bases left unmatched: 8. The CDR3 DNA reads as TGTGCCAGCAGCTCAATAGGACTAGCGGGGGGGTATAACACCGGGGAGCTGTTTTTT. Protein product: CASSSIGLAGGYNTGELFF.